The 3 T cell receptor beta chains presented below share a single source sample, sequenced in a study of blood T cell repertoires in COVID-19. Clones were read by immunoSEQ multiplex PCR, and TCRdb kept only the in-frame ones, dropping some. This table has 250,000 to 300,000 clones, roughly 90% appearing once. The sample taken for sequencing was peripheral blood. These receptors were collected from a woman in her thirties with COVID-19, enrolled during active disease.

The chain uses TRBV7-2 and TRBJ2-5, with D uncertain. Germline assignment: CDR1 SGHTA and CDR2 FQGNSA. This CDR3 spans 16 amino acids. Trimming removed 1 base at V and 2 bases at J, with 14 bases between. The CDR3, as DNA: TGTGCCAGCAGCTTAGTAGTCGGCGCGGCTCAAGAGACCCAGTACTTC. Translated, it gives CASSLVVGAAQETQYF.

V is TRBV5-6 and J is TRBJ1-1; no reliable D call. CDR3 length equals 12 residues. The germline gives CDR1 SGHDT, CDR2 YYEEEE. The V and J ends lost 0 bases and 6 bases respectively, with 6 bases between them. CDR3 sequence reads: CASSLVSAEAFF. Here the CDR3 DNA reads TGTGCCAGCAGCTTGGTAAGCGCTGAAGCTTTCTTT. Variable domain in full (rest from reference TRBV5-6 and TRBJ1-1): DAGVTQSPTHLIKTRGQQVTLRCSPKSGHDTVSWYQQALGQGPQFIFQYYEEEERQRGNFPDRFSGHQFPNYSSELNVNALLLGDSALYLCASSLVSAEAFFGQGTRLTVV.

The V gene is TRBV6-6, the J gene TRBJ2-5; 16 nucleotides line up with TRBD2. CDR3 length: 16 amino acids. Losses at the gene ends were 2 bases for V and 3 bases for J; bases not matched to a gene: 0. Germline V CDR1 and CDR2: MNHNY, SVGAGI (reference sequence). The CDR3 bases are TGTGCCAGCAGTTACGGGACTAGCGGGAGGGAAGAGACCCAGTACTTC. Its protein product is CASSYGTSGREETQYF.